The clone carrying this TCR beta chain was seen more than once but under ten times. Its antigen is currently unknown. The data stem from a study of response to subunit inactivated influenza vaccine. Study conclusions and caveats: The authors suggested that every seasonal influenza vaccination recruits few new T cells.

After removal of 4 bases from V and 0 bases from J, the junction contained 7 bases not matched to a gene. Germline V gene data show CDR1 as SGHRS and CDR2 as YFSETQ. CDR3 length: 16 residues. TCRdb re-called the RT-PCR reads with MiXCR, one entry per CDR3 protein. The repertoire holds 710,000 or so distinct CDR3 sequences, around 14% seen once, with 11% in the top ten. The material sequenced was PBMCs from blood, taken roughly 13 days after vaccination. The source of this sequence is a man aged 45-60 years who received an inactivated influenza vaccine. V is TRBV5-1 and J is TRBJ1-5, with 7 bases identical to TRBD1. The CDR3 DNA reads TGCGCCAGCAGCGGAACCGGGACAGATAGCAATCAGCCCCAGCATTTT. Encoded protein: CASSGTGTDSNQPQHF.